This T cell receptor (beta chain) stems from a study of blood T cell repertoires in COVID-19. Study details: Acute-phase and convalescent COVID-19 samples originated in the United States, Italy and Spain. T cells, B-cell-depleted T cells, or PBMCs supplied cDNA or gDNA.

Original methodology: Amplified reference gene primers provided the basis for estimating nucleated cell counts. Using immunoSEQ multiplex PCR, the repertoire was profiled, and TCRdb retains in-frame clones only, with some absent. Clone size and V and J calls were adopted from that table, with D and trimming inferred from the DNA. The sample lists 75,000 to 100,000 clones, 83% occurring once. V was clipped by 4 bases and J by 2 bases, with 10 bases between them. This CDR3 has 13 residues. Germline-derived CDR1 and CDR2 are SQVTM and ANQGSEA. The sample comprised peripheral blood. This chain connects TRBV29-1 to TRBJ2-3; D is undetermined. This receptor was identified in a human donor in a cohort sampled during active COVID-19. The CDR3 protein is CSVGQRLTDTQYF. As DNA, the CDR3 is TGCAGCGTTGGACAACGCCTCACAGATACGCAGTATTTT.